This T cell receptor (beta chain) originates from a study of CD8 T cells in ankylosing spondylitis. General study points: Made up of eight or nine highly homologous variants, a TCR beta motif appeared characteristic of ankylosing spondylitis blood. Previously reported in reactive arthritis synovial fluid and blood were some of the motif variants. Significant enrichment of disease-linked clones was reported in matched ankylosing spondylitis synovial fluid. Clones linked to disease, bearing a CD8+ phenotype, were relatively rare in peripheral blood.

Libraries of TCR beta came from quantitative 5'-RACE with molecular barcodes. TCRdb called the 5' RACE reads again in MiXCR, with one record for every CDR3 protein. Of approximately 440,000 distinct CDR3 sequences in the sample, about 15% were seen once. V lost 3 bases and J lost 7; bases outside the gene matches: 20. The CDR3 totals 18 residues. Germline lookup yields CDR1 MNHEY and CDR2 SVGEGT. Remarks on this clonotype: Its antigen is unknown.

The sample comprised blood, either unsorted or a sorted T cell fraction (not recorded which). The chain recombines TRBV6-2 or TRBV6-3 with TRBJ2-7, with TRBD2 matching over 8 bases. This clonotype originated in a male donor with ankylosing spondylitis. The CDR3 nucleotides are TGTGCCAGCAGTTATTCACCCCGAGGAGCGGGGGCTTGGAAAGAGCAGTACTTC. As protein: CASSYSPRGAGAWKEQYF.